A single sample gave rise to the 16 T cell receptor beta chains below, sequenced in a study of regulatory T cells in long-lasting Graves disease (dated by TCRdb to about 2021). The library was made by multiplex PCR. This sample was sequenced with an Illumina HiSeq 4000. CDR3 regions were amplified by Arm-PCR with iRepertoire HTBI primers to construct TCR beta libraries. TCRdb ran its own pipeline on the public reads, namely fastp trimming at Q25 and MiXCR clone calling, and kept in-frame beta chains. Rows with one shared CDR3 protein collapse into an entry with the most common genes and DNA. This sample has approximately 490,000 distinct CDR3 sequences in its table, and 15% to 20% of those were observed once. The ten largest clones represent 10% to 15% of the sample. The time point tag for this specimen amounts to: newly diagnosed GD, antithyroid drugs for less than 3 months. RNA was extracted from PBMCs in TRIzol for both TCR sequencing and RNA sequencing.

These data were likewise used in another study, on T cells in Graves' hyperthyroidism and ophthalmopathy.

The sequencing here drew on peripheral blood mononuclear cells (PBMCs), taken at new diagnosis, from a patient treated with antithyroid drugs. These receptors were obtained from a middle-aged man with Graves disease. Donor details come from another sample of the same person, matched by shared clones.

Many counts were recorded for this clonotype. The chain uses TRBV11-3 and TRBJ2-1, with D maybe TRBD1 (5 bases). From germline, CDR1 is SGHNT and CDR2 YENEEA. V lost 5 bases, J lost 6 bases, and 17 bases lay in between. The CDR3 extends over 15 amino acids. The CDR3 DNA sequence: TGTGCCAGCAGCCCAGGGTGGCTAGGTCCCAATGAGCAGTTCTTC. Residues: CASSPGWLGPNEQFF.

This clonotype showed up just a few times. The chain couples TRBV10-3 to TRBJ2-1, with TRBD2 identical over 7 bases. This CDR3 has 13 residues. The V gene end was trimmed by 8 bases and the J gene end by 1 base; junction bases not matched to a gene: 2. Germline lookup yields CDR1 ENHRY and CDR2 SYGVKD. The CDR3 protein is CAIGGSSYNEQFF. CDR3 nucleotides: TGTGCCATCGGCGGGAGTTCCTACAATGAGCAGTTCTTC.

This clonotype was seen ten or more times. The chain couples TRBV11-2 to TRBJ2-7; 10 nucleotides line up with TRBD2. The CDR3 extends over 15 amino acids. Germline V lookup: CDR1 SGHAT, CDR2 FQNNGV. After removal of 1 base from V and 5 bases from J, the junction contained 5 bases not matched to a gene. As DNA, the CDR3 is TGTGCCAGCAGCTTAGGGGGACTAGCGAAAGACGAGCAGTACTTC. Its protein product is CASSLGGLAKDEQYF.

This clonotype came up many times. This chain uses TRBV6-1 with TRBJ2-2; 7 nucleotides match TRBD2. The CDR3 spans 14 residues. V lost 10 bases and J lost 4; bases outside the gene matches: 9. Germline V gene lookup returns CDR1 MNHNS and CDR2 SASEGT. CDR3 DNA: TGTGCCACCCGGGACTATCGGGGCACCGGGGAGCTGTTTTTT. Amino acid sequence: CATRDYRGTGELFF.

Worth noting for this clonotype: This may stem from a read error, because a much larger clone lies one nucleotide away. V and J are TRBV27 and TRBJ2-1; D gene uncertain. Per the germline V gene, CDR1 is MNHEY and CDR2 is SMNVEV (reference sequence). CDR3 size: 13 residues. The CDR3 sequence is CASSLGSPSRQVF. DNA of the CDR3: TGTGCCAGCAGTTTAGGCTCTCCCAGCAGGCAAGTCTTC.

This clonotype was found many times. The V gene is TRBV18, the J gene TRBJ2-7; D possibly corresponds to TRBD1 (5 bases). Germline V gene sequence: CDR1 KGHSH, CDR2 LQKENI. With 2 bases removed from V and 6 bases from J, the gap between germline ends came to 11 bases. The CDR3 contains 13 residues. The CDR3: CASSPIHQGEQYF. CDR3 DNA sequence: TGTGCCAGCTCACCAATCCACCAGGGCGAGCAGTACTTC.

This clonotype was seen ten or more times. The gene calls are TRBV12-3 or TRBV12-4 and TRBJ2-7; 8 nucleotides line up with TRBD1. This CDR3 comprises 15 residues. With V trimmed by 5 bases and J by 3 bases, 9 bases remained unmatched. CDR3 sequence: CASSRDRGFGYEQYF. CDR3 nucleotides: TGTGCCAGCAGTCGAGACAGGGGCTTTGGCTACGAGCAGTACTTC.

This clonotype was recorded many times. The chain has TRBV5-1 and TRBJ2-1, with D unresolved. V was shortened by 0 bases and J by 7 bases, with 8 bases between the two germline ends. The CDR3 runs 13 residues. CDR1 and CDR2 (germline): SGHRS, YFSETQ. CDR3 in DNA: TGCGCCAGCAGCTTGGCCATCGAGAATGAGCAGTTCTTC. As protein: CASSLAIENEQFF.

Ten or more counts support this clonotype. The rearrangement joins TRBV6-9 to TRBJ2-7; tentative D call: TRBD1 (6 bases). The CDR3 sequence is 13 residues long. Trimming shortened V by 3 bases and J by 6 bases, and 12 bases separated the two germline ends. The germline gives CDR1 MNHGY, CDR2 SVAAGI. The CDR3 region is CASSYSTGPEQYF. DNA for the CDR3: TGTGCCAGCAGTTACTCCACAGGGCCCGAGCAGTACTTC.

This clonotype was found many times. V gene TRBV12-3 or TRBV12-4 combines with J gene TRBJ2-3; TRBD2 is a possible D gene (5 bases). Trimming left V 1 base short and J 4 bases short, with 9 bases between. The CDR3 has 14 residues. CDR3 residues: CASSLGRPPDTQYF. The CDR3 DNA is TGTGCCAGCAGTTTAGGGAGGCCCCCAGATACGCAGTATTTT.

This clonotype appeared a few times. The chain recombines TRBV3-1 with TRBJ1-2, with 10 bases that match TRBD1. V gave up 3 bases and J gave up 7 bases; unmatched junction bases: 8. From germline, CDR1 is LGHDT and CDR2 YNNKEL (reference sequence). This CDR3 spans 15 amino acids. CDR3 sequence (DNA): TGTGCCAGCAGCCACGGGACAGGGGAGCGTGGTGGCTACACCTTC. Translated, it gives CASSHGTGERGGYTF.

The chain has TRBV4-1 and TRBJ2-7; D is undetermined. V was shortened by 0 bases and J by 0 bases, with 12 bases between the two germline ends. Per the germline V gene, CDR1 is MGHRA and CDR2 is YSYEKL. This CDR3 region has 16 residues. This CDR3 reads CASSQEDGRISYEQYF. CDR3 DNA: TGCGCCAGCAGCCAAGAGGACGGACGGATCTCCTACGAGCAGTACTTC.

This clonotype has at least ten counts. J is TRBJ2-2 and V is TRBV12-3 or TRBV12-4, with no clear D. The CDR3 spans 15 residues. Trimming left V 4 bases short and J 2 bases short, with 11 bases between. CDR3 loop: CASSSVTENTGELFF. CDR3 DNA sequence: TGTGCCAGCAGTTCAGTGACCGAAAACACCGGGGAGCTGTTTTTT.

The V gene is TRBV5-1, the J gene TRBJ1-2, with D uncertain. The germline V gene encodes CDR1 SGHRS and CDR2 YFSETQ. This CDR3 has 13 residues. The V end was cut by 0 bases, the J end by 8 bases, with 11 bases between. The CDR3 DNA follows: TGCGCCAGCAGCTTGGTCGCGGGGAAAGGCTACACCTTC. Translating it yields CASSLVAGKGYTF.

A few counts support this clonotype. V gene TRBV6-2 or TRBV6-3 combines with J gene TRBJ2-5, with D possibly matching TRBD1 (6 bases). Trimming left V 5 bases short and J 5 bases short, with 21 bases between. Per germline, CDR1 MNHEY and CDR2 SVGEGT. This CDR3 is 16 amino acids long. The CDR3 protein is CASSEWSSGGRETQYF. CDR3 in DNA: TGTGCCAGCAGTGAATGGAGTTCTGGGGGCAGGGAGACCCAGTACTTC.

The CDR3 DNA reads TGTGCCAGCAGCTCGGGACATCTCTCCTACGAGCAGTACTTC. Translation: CASSSGHLSYEQYF. The chain employs TRBV12-3 or TRBV12-4 and TRBJ2-7; D may be TRBD1 (6 bases). This CDR3 region has 14 residues. Trimming cost V 6 bases and J 0 bases, with 12 bases left between them.